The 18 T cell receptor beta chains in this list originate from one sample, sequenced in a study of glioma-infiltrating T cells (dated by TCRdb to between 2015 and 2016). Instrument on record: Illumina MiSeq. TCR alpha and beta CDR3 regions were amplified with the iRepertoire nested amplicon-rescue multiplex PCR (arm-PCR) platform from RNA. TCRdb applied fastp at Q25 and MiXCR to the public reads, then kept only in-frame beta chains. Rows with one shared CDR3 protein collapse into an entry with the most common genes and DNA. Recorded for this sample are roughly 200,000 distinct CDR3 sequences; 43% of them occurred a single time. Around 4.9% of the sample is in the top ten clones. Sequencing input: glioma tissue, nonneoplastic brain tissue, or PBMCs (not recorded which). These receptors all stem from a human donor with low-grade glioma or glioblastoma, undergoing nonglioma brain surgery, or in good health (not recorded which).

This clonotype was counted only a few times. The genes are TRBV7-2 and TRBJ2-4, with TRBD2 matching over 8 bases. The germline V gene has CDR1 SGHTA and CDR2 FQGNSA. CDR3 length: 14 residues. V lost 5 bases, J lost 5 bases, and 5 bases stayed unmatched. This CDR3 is CASSPAGLENIQYF. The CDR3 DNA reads TGTGCCAGCAGCCCGGCGGGACTAGAAAACATTCAGTACTTC. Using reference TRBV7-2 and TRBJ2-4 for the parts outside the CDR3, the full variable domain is GAGVSQSPSNKVTEKGKDVELRCDPISGHTALYWYRQSLGQGLEFLIYFQGNSAPDKSGLPSDRFSAERTGGSVSTLTIQRTQQEDSAVYLCASSPAGLENIQYFGAGTRLSVL.

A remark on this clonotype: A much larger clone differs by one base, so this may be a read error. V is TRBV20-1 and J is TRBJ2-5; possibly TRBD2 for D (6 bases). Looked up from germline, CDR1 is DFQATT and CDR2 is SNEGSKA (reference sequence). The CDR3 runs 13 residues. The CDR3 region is CSARAGGLESQYF. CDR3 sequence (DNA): TGCAGTGCTAGAGCCGGGGGACTGGAGAGCCAGTACTTC.

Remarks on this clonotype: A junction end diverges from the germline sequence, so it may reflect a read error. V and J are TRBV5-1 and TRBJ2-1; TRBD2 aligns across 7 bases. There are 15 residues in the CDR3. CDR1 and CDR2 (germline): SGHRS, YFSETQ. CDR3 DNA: TGCGCCAGCAGCTTGTGGACTAGAGGCCACAATGAGCAGTTATTC. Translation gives CASSLWTRGHNEQLF.

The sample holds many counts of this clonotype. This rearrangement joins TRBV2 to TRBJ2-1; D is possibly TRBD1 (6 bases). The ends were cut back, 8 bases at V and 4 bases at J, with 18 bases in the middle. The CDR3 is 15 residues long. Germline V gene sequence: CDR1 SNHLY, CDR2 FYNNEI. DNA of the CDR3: TGTGCCAGCCTAGCCCGGGACACGACGTACAATGAGCAGTTCTTC. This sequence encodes CASLARDTTYNEQFF.

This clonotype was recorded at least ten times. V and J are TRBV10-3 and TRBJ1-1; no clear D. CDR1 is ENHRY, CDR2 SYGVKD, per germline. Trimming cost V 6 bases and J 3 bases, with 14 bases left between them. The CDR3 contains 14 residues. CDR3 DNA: TGTGCCATCAGGACGGACGGAGAACACACTGAAGCTTTCTTT. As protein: CAIRTDGEHTEAFF.

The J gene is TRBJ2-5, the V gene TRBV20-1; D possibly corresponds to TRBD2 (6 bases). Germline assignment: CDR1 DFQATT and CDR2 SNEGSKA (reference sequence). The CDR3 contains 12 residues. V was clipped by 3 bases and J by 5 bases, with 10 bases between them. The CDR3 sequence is CSASGSWETQYF. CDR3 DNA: TGCAGTGCTAGCGGGAGTTGGGAGACCCAGTACTTC.

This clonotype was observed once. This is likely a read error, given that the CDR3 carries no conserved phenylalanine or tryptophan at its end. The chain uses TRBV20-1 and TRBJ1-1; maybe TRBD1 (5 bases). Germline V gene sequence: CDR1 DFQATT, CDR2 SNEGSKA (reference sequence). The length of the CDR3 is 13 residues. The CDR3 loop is CSARLQAATKAFL. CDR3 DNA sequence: TGCAGTGCTCGATTACAGGCGGCCACTAAAGCTTTCCTT.

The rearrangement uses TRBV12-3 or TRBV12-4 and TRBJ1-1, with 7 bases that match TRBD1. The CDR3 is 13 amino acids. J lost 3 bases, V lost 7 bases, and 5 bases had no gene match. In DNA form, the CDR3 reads TGTGCCAGCACAAGAGACAGGGACACTGAAGCTTTCTTT. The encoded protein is CASTRDRDTEAFF.

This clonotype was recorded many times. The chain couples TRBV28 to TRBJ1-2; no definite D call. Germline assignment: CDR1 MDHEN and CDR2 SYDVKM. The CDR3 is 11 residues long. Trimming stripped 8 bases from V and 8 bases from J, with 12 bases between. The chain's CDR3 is CASSYYEGYTF. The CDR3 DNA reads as TGTGCCAGCTCCTACTATGAGGGCTACACCTTC.

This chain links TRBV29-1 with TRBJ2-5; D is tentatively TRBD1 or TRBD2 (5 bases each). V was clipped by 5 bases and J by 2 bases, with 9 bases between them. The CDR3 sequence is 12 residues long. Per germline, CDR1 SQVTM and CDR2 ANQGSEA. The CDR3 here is CSVRDGQETQYF. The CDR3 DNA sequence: TGCAGCGTTCGGGACGGACAAGAGACCCAGTACTTC.

The CDR3 sequence is CASSEGAGGYTF. The CDR3 nucleotides read TGTGCCAGCAGTGAAGGGGCAGGTGGCTACACCTTC. This chain joins TRBV2 and TRBJ1-2; the D is unclear. Trimming pared 1 base from V and 7 bases from J, leaving 7 bases between. Germline loops: CDR1 SNHLY, CDR2 FYNNEI. This CDR3 has 12 amino acids.

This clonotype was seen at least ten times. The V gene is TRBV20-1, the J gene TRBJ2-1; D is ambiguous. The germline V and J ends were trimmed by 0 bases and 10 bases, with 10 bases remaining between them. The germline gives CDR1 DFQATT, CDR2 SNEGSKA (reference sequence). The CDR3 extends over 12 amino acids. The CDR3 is CSARDRVGEQFF. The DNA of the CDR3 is TGCAGTGCTAGAGACCGGGTGGGAGAGCAGTTCTTC.

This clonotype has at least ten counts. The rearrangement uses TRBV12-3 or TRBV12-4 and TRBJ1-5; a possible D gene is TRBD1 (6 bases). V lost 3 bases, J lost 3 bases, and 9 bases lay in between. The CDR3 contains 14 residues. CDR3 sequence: CASSLDSLNQPQHF. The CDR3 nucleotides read TGTGCCAGCAGTTTGGACAGCCTCAATCAGCCCCAGCATTTT.

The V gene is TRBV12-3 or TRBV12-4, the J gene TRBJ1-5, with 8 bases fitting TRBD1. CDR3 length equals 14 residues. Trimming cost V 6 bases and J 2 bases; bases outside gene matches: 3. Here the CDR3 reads CASSQQGGNQPQHF. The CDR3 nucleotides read TGTGCCAGCAGCCAACAGGGGGGCAATCAGCCCCAGCATTTT.

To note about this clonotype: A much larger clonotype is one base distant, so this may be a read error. CDR3 residues: CARSPESETQYF. CDR3 nucleotide sequence: TGTGCCAGGTCACCAGAGTCGGAGACCCAGTACTTC. V is TRBV18 and J is TRBJ2-5; D uncertain. Germline V gene data show CDR1 as KGHSH and CDR2 as LQKENI. The CDR3 consists of 12 residues.

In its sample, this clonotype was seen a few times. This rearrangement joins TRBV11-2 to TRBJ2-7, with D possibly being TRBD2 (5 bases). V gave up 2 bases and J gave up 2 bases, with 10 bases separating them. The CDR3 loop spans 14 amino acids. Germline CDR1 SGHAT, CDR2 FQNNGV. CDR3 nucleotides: TGTGCCAGCAGCTTATGGGAGCGCCCCTACGAGCAGTACTTC. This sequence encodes CASSLWERPYEQYF.

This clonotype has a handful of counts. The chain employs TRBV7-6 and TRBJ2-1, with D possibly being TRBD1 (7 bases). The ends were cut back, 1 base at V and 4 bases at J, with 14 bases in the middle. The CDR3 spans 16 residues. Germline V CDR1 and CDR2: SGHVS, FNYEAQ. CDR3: CASSLGGQGGYNEQFF. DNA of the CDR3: TGTGCCAGCAGCTTAGGTGGCCAGGGGGGATACAATGAGCAGTTCTTC.

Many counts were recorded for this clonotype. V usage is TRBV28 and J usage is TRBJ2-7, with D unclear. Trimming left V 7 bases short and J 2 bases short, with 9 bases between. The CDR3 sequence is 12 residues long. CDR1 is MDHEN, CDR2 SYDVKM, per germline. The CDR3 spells CASTSTPYEQYF. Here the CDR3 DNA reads TGTGCCAGCACCTCTACTCCCTACGAGCAGTACTTC.